This is a list of T cell receptor beta chains from one sample in a study of blood T cells in healthy people across ages. TCRdb re-called the 5' RACE reads with MiXCR, one entry per CDR3 protein. The sample carries around 1,500,000 distinct CDR3 sequences, 28% recorded once. Material for sequencing was blood. Receptors originate from a woman in her 30s in good health. CDR3s include the opening cysteine and the closing phenylalanine or tryptophan. D genes are given only for firm matches. Clone size is shown for a subset of rows, as once, few, many or a class of expanded clone.

D gene	J gene	V gene	clone size	CDR3 protein	CDR3 DNA
.	TRBJ1-1	TRBV9	once	CASSVVAETEAFF	TGTGCCAGCAGCGTAGTTGCGGAGACTGAAGCTTTCTTT
.	TRBJ2-1	TRBV29-1	many	CSVTLGDYNEQFF	TGCAGCGTTACCCTAGGGGATTACAATGAGCAGTTCTTC
TRBD1	TRBJ2-5	TRBV5-1	many	CASSFGTGGQETQYF	TGCGCCAGCAGCTTCGGGACAGGGGGGCAAGAGACCCAGTACTTC
.	TRBJ2-7	TRBV24-1	.	CASARRGGEQYF	TGTGCCTCCGCTAGACGAGGTGGGGAGCAGTACTTC
.	TRBJ1-1	TRBV5-1	.	CASSEGGGHTEAFF	TGCGCCAGCAGCGAGGGGGGAGGTCACACTGAAGCTTTCTTT
.	TRBJ1-2	TRBV12-3/TRBV12-4	.	CASTQWGANYGYTF	TGTGCCAGCACACAATGGGGCGCGAACTATGGCTACACCTTC
TRBD2	TRBJ2-7	TRBV7-2	few	CASSLATSGAYEQYF	TGCGCCAGCAGCTTGGCTACTAGCGGGGCTTACGAGCAGTACTTC
.	TRBJ2-1	TRBV20-1	.	CSARTWRDGGTNEQFF	TGCAGTGCTAGGACCTGGCGGGACGGAGGCACGAATGAGCAGTTCTTC
.	TRBJ1-2	TRBV29-1	.	CSVPREGPTLNYGYTF	TGCAGCGTCCCTCGGGAAGGACCTACCCTTAACTATGGCTACACCTTC
.	TRBJ2-4	TRBV20-1	.	CSALRRQNIQYF	TGCAGTGCCTTGCGGCGTCAAAACATTCAGTACTTC
TRBD1	TRBJ1-2	TRBV15	few	CATSRDMKQGTAGYTF	TGTGCCACCAGCAGAGATATGAAACAGGGGACGGCTGGCTACACCTTC
TRBD1	TRBJ1-1	TRBV6-5	.	CASRTTGGRAEAFF	TGTGCCAGCAGGACAACAGGGGGCAGGGCTGAAGCTTTCTTT
.	TRBJ1-2	TRBV11-2	.	CACSLFLGQGGGYTF	TGTGCCTGCAGCCTGTTTTTGGGCCAGGGTGGCGGCTACACCTTC
.	TRBJ2-3	TRBV12-3/TRBV12-4	.	CASSSGGARDTQYF	TGTGCCAGCAGTTCTGGCGGGGCCCGGGATACGCAGTATTTT
TRBD1	TRBJ1-4	TRBV9	many	CASSVGQGNEKLFF	TGTGCCAGCAGCGTGGGACAGGGTAATGAAAAACTGTTTTTT
.	TRBJ1-5	TRBV5-1	few	CASSLGGRADQPQHF	TGCGCCAGCAGCTTGGGCGGGAGGGCGGACCAGCCCCAGCATTTT
TRBD1	TRBJ1-2	TRBV12-3/TRBV12-4	many	CASSLRAQQGAYYGYTF	TGTGCCAGCAGTTTAAGGGCGCAACAGGGGGCATACTATGGCTACACCTTC
.	TRBJ1-2	TRBV6-1	few	CASSEGRSSGRYTF	TGTGCCAGCAGTGAGGGACGGAGTAGCGGTCGCTACACCTTC
.	TRBJ2-7	TRBV5-1	few	CASTRGGATYEQYF	TGCGCCAGCACGAGAGGGGGGGCCACCTACGAGCAGTACTTC
.	TRBJ1-2	TRBV3-1	.	CASSQEPGIIYGYTF	TGTGCCAGCAGCCAAGAGCCGGGTATCATATATGGCTACACCTTC
TRBD2	TRBJ2-7	TRBV20-1	few	CSARGPSGFYEQYF	TGCAGTGCTAGGGGCCCTAGCGGGTTCTACGAGCAGTACTTC
.	TRBJ2-6	TRBV2	many	CASTGTGANVLTF	TGTGCCAGCACAGGGACTGGGGCCAACGTCCTGACTTTC
.	TRBJ2-4	TRBV7-6	few	CASSLGARSLLAKNIQYF	TGTGCCAGCAGCTTAGGGGCGCGGTCCCTACTAGCCAAAAACATTCAGTACTTC
TRBD1	TRBJ1-2	TRBV12-3/TRBV12-4	few	CASSTGDRAYGYTF	TGTGCCAGCAGTACCGGCGACAGGGCCTATGGCTACACCTTC
TRBD2	TRBJ2-1	TRBV14	.	CAGSQGLAGGNEQFF	TGTGCCGGCAGCCAGGGACTAGCGGGGGGCAATGAGCAGTTCTTC
TRBD2	TRBJ2-3	TRBV20-1	.	CSASAGEDTDTQYF	TGCAGTGCTAGTGCGGGGGAGGACACAGATACGCAGTATTTT
TRBD1	TRBJ1-1	TRBV29-1	few	CSVEDLQGPEAFF	TGCAGCGTTGAAGATTTACAGGGGCCTGAAGCTTTCTTT
TRBD1	TRBJ2-1	TRBV27	many	CASSMSGQGRNEQFF	TGTGCCAGCAGCATGTCCGGACAGGGTAGGAATGAGCAGTTCTTC
TRBD1	TRBJ2-7	TRBV12-3/TRBV12-4	.	CASIKTGGYEQYF	TGTGCCAGCATCAAGACAGGGGGCTACGAGCAGTACTTC
TRBD2	TRBJ2-4	TRBV6-1	few	CASSGGLGRCVEQYF	TGTGCCAGCAGTGGCGGACTAGGGAGGTGTGTTGAGCAGTACTTC
TRBD2	TRBJ2-7	TRBV10-3	.	CAIRWASGAYEQYF	TGTGCCATCAGGTGGGCTAGCGGAGCCTACGAGCAGTACTTC
.	TRBJ1-2	TRBV2	few	CASRVREEGYTF	TGTGCCAGCAGGGTCAGGGAAGAAGGCTACACCTTC
.	TRBJ2-5	TRBV20-1	.	CSARLGHSKETQYF	TGCAGTGCTAGATTGGGCCACTCCAAAGAGACCCAGTACTTC
TRBD1	TRBJ2-1	TRBV7-3	.	CASSRGQGFNEQFF	TGTGCCAGCAGTAGGGGACAGGGGTTCAATGAGCAGTTCTTC
.	TRBJ2-1	TRBV7-6	once	CASSRVDTWNEQFF	TGTGCCAGCAGCCGTGTGGATACCTGGAATGAGCAGTTCTTC
.	TRBJ1-1	TRBV20-1	.	CSASQGRAGDTEAFF	TGCAGTGCTAGTCAGGGCCGGGCCGGGGACACTGAAGCTTTCTTT
TRBD2	TRBJ2-3	TRBV11-2	.	CASSLGGSGRYGTDTQYF	TGTGCCAGCAGCTTAGGGGGTAGCGGGAGATACGGAACAGATACGCAGTATTTT
.	TRBJ2-5	TRBV7-2	many	CASSLGTAPGMETQYF	TGTGCCAGCAGCCTCGGGACGGCTCCCGGTATGGAGACCCAGTACTTC
.	TRBJ2-7	TRBV7-9	few	CASRGTLGHEQYF	TGTGCCAGCAGAGGGACCCTCGGCCACGAGCAGTACTTC
TRBD2	TRBJ2-1	TRBV2	.	CASSLTGTSGETQFF	TGTGCCAGCAGTCTCACCGGGACTAGCGGGGAGACCCAGTTCTTC
.	TRBJ1-1	TRBV10-3	few	CAPRPGRAEAFF	TGTGCCCCCAGGCCGGGTAGGGCTGAAGCTTTCTTT
.	TRBJ1-5	TRBV7-2	.	CASSLDRGRQHF	TGTGCCAGCAGCTTAGATAGGGGCAGGCAGCATTTT
TRBD2	TRBJ2-3	TRBV12-3/TRBV12-4	.	CASRITGLAGDTRYF	TGTGCCAGTAGAATTACGGGACTAGCGGGTGATACGCGGTATTTT
.	TRBJ1-4	TRBV12-3/TRBV12-4	few	CATRRGAFNEKLFF	TGTGCCACCCGACGAGGGGCCTTCAATGAAAAACTGTTTTTT
.	TRBJ2-3	TRBV6-2/TRBV6-3	.	CASRPFVEGRDTQYF	TGTGCCAGCAGGCCCTTCGTGGAGGGGAGAGATACGCAGTATTTT
.	TRBJ2-7	TRBV7-2	many	CASRPLASYEQYF	TGTGCCAGCAGGCCTCTAGCGTCCTACGAGCAGTACTTC
.	TRBJ2-3	TRBV5-1	.	CASSPTGRRTQYF	TGCGCCAGCAGCCCGACGGGACGCCGTACGCAGTATTTT
.	TRBJ1-2	TRBV29-1	few	CSGEASDYGYTF	TGCAGCGGGGAGGCCAGTGACTATGGCTACACCTTC
TRBD2	TRBJ2-7	TRBV20-1	few	CSARPAGGEQYF	TGCAGTGCTAGACCAGCGGGAGGCGAGCAGTACTTC
.	TRBJ2-3	TRBV7-9	many	CASSHQGTRATDTQYF	TGTGCCAGCAGCCACCAGGGTACTCGCGCCACAGATACGCAGTATTTT
TRBD2	TRBJ2-3	TRBV5-6	.	CASGDTGLAGGPDTQYF	TGTGCCAGCGGCGACACCGGACTAGCGGGGGGGCCAGATACGCAGTATTTT
.	TRBJ2-7	TRBV5-1	many	CASSLEGTNYEQYF	TGCGCCAGCAGCTTGGAAGGGACGAACTACGAGCAGTACTTC